The next 3 T cell receptor beta chains were all read from a single sample in a study of T cells in Graves' hyperthyroidism and ophthalmopathy. Amplification of TCR beta CDR3 regions was performed using RNA transcripts as template. When the TCR CDR3 underwent first-round RT-PCR, the HTBI primer set was used. TCRdb independently ran MiXCR on the multiplex PCR reads; one entry per CDR3 protein. Among about 480,000 distinct CDR3 sequences listed, roughly 24% were seen once. The sequenced sample was blood. Every receptor here comes from a woman under 40 with Graves' ophthalmopathy.

This clonotype has at least ten counts. This chain connects TRBV10-3 to TRBJ1-1; TRBD1 agrees at 8 bases. V lost 6 bases to trimming and J lost 0 bases; unmatched junction nucleotides: 3. Per the germline V gene, CDR1 is ENHRY and CDR2 is SYGVKD. The CDR3 has 14 residues. The CDR3 loop reads CAISADRVNTEAFF. DNA of the CDR3: TGTGCCATCAGCGCGGACAGGGTGAACACTGAAGCTTTCTTT.

This clonotype was seen repeatedly, ten times or more. This chain joins TRBV12-3 or TRBV12-4 and TRBJ1-1; no clear D. CDR3 length: 17 amino acids. Trimming removed 4 bases from V and 0 bases from J, with 18 bases in between. CDR3 DNA sequence: TGTGCCAGCAGTTGGGTACGAGGGTGGGTTATGAACACTGAAGCTTTCTTT. This translates into CASSWVRGWVMNTEAFF.

Concerning this clonotype: The junction departs from the called germline gene at one end, perhaps through a read error. The J gene is TRBJ1-1, the V gene TRBV5-1; 7 nucleotides agree with TRBD1. This CDR3 comprises 14 residues. Germline V CDR1 and CDR2: SGHRS, YFSETQ. CDR3 DNA sequence: TGCTCCAGCAGCCCACAGGGGTCGAACACTGAAGCTTTCTTT. As protein: CSSSPQGSNTEAFF.